The T cell receptor beta chain described here comes from a study of CXCR3 chemokines and chemotherapy response in bladder cancer. Trimming removed 2 bases at V and 8 bases at J, with 12 bases between. CDR3 length: 13 amino acids. The germline CDR1 and CDR2 sequences are SGHTA and FQGTGA. In this sample, this clonotype turned up many times. TCRdb ran MiXCR on the PCR reads and lists one entry per CDR3 protein. The table includes about 13,000 distinct CDR3 sequences, approximately 13% detected once. Sampling was performed from a patient whose treatment included neoadjuvant chemotherapy. The genes are TRBV7-3 and TRBJ1-2; possible D gene TRBD1, 6 bases. The sequence derives from a human donor with bladder cancer that did not respond to neoadjuvant chemotherapy. The CDR3 nucleotides read TGTGCCAGCAGCTTATCCTGGGGGCACGGCTACACCTTC. This translates into CASSLSWGHGYTF.